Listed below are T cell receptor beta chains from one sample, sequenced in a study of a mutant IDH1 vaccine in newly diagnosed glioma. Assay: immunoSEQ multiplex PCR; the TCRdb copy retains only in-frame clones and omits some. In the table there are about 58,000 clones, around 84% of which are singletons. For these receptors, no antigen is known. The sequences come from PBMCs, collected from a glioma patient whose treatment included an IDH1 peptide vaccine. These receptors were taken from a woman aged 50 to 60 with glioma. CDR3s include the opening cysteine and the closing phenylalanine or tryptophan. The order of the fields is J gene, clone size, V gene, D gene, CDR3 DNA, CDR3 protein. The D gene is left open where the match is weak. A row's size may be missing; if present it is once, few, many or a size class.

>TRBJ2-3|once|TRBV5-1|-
TGCGCCAGCAGCTCATACCTTACAGATACGCAGTATTTT
CASSSYLTDTQYF
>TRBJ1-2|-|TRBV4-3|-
TGCGCCAGCAGCCAAGTGGTAGGGCACTCTAACTATGGCTACACCTTC
CASSQVVGHSNYGYTF
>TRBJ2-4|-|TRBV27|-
TGTGCCAGCAGTCCAGGGACAGCCAAAAACATTCAGTACTTC
CASSPGTAKNIQYF
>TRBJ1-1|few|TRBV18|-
TGTGCCAGCTCGGGGGAAGGCCGGGACACTGAAGCTTTCTTT
CASSGEGRDTEAFF
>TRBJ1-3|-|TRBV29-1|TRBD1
TGCAGCGTTGAGACCTTACAGGGGGCTGGAAACACCATATATTTT
CSVETLQGAGNTIYF
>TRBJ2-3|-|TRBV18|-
TGTGCCAGCTCACCACAAACAGATACGCAGTATTTT
CASSPQTDTQYF
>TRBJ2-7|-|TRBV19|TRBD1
TGTGCCAGTAGTGGGCGTGGGACAGACTCCTACGAGCAGTACTTC
CASSGRGTDSYEQYF
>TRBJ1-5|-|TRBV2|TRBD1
TGTGCCAGCAGTGTGGACAGGCAGTATCTTCAGCCCCAGCATTTT
CASSVDRQYLQPQHF
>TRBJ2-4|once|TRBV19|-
TGTGCCAGTAGTATCGCAGAGGGGAACATTCAGTACTTC
CASSIAEGNIQYF
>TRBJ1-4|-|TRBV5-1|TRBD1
TGCGCCAGCAGCTTGTCCGGGACAGGGTTTTCGGCTAATGAAAAACTGTTTTTT
CASSLSGTGFSANEKLFF
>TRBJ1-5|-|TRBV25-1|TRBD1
TGTGCCAGCAGTGAACCGGGACAGGGGGTTAATCAGCCCCAGCATTTT
CASSEPGQGVNQPQHF
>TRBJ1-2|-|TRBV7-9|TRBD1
TGTGCCAGCAGTCGGGACAGCCCTACCTCTAACTATGGCTACACCTTC
CASSRDSPTSNYGYTF
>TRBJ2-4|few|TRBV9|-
TGTGCCAGCACCCGGGGCCAAAACAAAAACATTCAGTACTTC
CASTRGQNKNIQYF
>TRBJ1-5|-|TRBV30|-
TGTGCCTATACAGTGGAATATAGCAATCAGCCCCAGCATTTT
CAYTVEYSNQPQHF
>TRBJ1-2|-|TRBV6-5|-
TGTGCCAGCAGTTACTCACAGACGATTTCCTATGGCTACACCTTC
CASSYSQTISYGYTF
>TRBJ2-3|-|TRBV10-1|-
TGCGCCAGCAGTGAGTCTGAGCTGGGCGGAGATACGCAGTATTTT
CASSESELGGDTQYF
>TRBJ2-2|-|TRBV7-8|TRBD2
TGTGCCAGCAGCTCCCGTGGCAGCGGGGTGCTAAGAACCGGGGAGCTGTTTTTT
CASSSRGSGVLRTGELFF
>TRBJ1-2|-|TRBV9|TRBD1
TGTGCCAGCAGCGTCCAACAGGGGGATTGGGGCTACACCTTC
CASSVQQGDWGYTF
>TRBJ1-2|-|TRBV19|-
TGTGCCAGTAACCCTATAAACAACTATGGCTACACCTTC
CASNPINNYGYTF
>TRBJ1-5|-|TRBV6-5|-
TGTGCCAGCTCCGGCGGGGGGAATCAGCCCCAGCATTTT
CASSGGGNQPQHF
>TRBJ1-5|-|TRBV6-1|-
TGTGCCAGCATACAGGGATCGGGCAATCAGCCCCAGCATTTT
CASIQGSGNQPQHF